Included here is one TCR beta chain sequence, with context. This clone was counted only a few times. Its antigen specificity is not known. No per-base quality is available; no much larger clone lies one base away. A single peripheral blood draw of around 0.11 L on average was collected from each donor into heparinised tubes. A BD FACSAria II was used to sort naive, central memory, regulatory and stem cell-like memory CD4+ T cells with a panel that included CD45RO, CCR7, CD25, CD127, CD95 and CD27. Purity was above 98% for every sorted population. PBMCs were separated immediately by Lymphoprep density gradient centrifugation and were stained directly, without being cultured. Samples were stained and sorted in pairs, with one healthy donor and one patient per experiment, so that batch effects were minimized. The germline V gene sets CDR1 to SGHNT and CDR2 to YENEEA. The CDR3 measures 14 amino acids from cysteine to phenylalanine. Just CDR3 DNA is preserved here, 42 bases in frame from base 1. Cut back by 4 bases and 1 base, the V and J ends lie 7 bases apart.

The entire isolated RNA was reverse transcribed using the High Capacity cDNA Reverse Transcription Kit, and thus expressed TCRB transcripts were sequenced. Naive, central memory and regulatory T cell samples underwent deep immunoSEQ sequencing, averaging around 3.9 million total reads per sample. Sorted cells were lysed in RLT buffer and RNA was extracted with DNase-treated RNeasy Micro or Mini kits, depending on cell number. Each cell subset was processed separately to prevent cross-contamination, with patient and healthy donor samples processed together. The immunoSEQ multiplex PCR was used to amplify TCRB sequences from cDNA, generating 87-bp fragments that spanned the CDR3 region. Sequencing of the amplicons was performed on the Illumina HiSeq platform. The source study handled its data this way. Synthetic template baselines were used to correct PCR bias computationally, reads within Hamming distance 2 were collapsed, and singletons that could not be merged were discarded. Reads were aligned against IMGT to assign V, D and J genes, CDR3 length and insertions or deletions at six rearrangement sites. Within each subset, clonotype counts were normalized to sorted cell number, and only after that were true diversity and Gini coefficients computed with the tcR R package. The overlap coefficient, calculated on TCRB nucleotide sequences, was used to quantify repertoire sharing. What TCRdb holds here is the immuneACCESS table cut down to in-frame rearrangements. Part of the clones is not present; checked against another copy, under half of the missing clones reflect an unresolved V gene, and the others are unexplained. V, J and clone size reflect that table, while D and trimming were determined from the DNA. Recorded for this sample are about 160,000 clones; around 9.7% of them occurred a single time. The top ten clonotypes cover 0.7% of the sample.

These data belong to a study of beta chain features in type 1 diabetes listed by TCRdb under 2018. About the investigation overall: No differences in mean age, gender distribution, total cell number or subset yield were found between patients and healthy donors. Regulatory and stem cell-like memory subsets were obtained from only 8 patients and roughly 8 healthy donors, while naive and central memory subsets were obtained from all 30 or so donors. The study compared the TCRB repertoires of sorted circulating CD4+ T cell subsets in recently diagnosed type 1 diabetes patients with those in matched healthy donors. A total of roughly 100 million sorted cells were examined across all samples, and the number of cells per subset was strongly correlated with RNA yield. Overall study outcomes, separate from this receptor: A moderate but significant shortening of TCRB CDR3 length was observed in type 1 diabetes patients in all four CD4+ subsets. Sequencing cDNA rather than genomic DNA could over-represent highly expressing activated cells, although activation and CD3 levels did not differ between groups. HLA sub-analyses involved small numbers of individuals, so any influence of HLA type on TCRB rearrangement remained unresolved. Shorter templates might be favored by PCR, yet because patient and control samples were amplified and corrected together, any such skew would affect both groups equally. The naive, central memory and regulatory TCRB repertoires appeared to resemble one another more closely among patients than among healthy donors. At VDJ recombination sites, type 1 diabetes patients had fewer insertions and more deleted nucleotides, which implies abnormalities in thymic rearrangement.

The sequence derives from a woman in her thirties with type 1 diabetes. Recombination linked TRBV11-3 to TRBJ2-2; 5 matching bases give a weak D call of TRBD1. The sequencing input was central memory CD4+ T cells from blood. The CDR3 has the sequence CASSYTGNTGELFF. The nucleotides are TGTGCCAGCAGCTATACAGGGAACACCGGGGAGCTGTTTTTT.